These T cell receptor beta chains were read from a single sample in a study of CD8+ T cells in alopecia areata. Data came from immunoSEQ multiplex PCR; TCRdb stores just in-frame clones and leaves some out. The sample shows 120,000 or so clones, approximately 60% of them seen only once. Sequencing used CD4+ T cells sorted from blood. These receptor sequences come from a human donor in good health. CDR3s include the opening cysteine and the closing phenylalanine or tryptophan. D genes are given only for firm matches. The listing skips clone size in some rows; elsewhere it reads once, few, many or a size class.

j_call v_call clone_size d_call cdr3_aa cdr3_nt
TRBJ2-5 TRBV15 . TRBD1 CATSTRQGAYQETQYF TGTGCCACCAGCACCCGGCAGGGGGCTTACCAAGAGACCCAGTACTTC
TRBJ2-7 TRBV6-6 . . CASSRGNLYEQYF TGTGCCAGCAGTCGGGGCAATCTCTACGAGCAGTACTTC
TRBJ2-5 TRBV25-1 few . CASSQGGEETQYF TGTGCCAGCAGTCAAGGGGGAGAAGAGACCCAGTACTTC
TRBJ2-1 TRBV6-6 . . CASSALDEQFF TGTGCCAGCAGTGCTCTGGATGAGCAGTTCTTC
TRBJ2-5 TRBV6-6 . TRBD1 CASSYPGQGAQETQYF TGTGCCAGCAGTTATCCGGGACAGGGAGCCCAAGAGACCCAGTACTTC
TRBJ2-5 TRBV5-4 . TRBD2 CASSPGLAAHQETQYF TGTGCCAGCAGCCCGGGACTAGCGGCTCATCAAGAGACCCAGTACTTC
TRBJ2-7 TRBV7-8 . . CASRYRGKDDEQYF TGTGCCAGCAGATACCGGGGGAAGGACGACGAGCAGTACTTC
TRBJ1-1 TRBV2 few . CASRQGNTEAFF TGTGCCAGCAGACAGGGGAACACTGAAGCTTTCTTT
TRBJ2-7 TRBV30 . . CAWSVSSHSYEQYF TGTGCCTGGAGTGTATCAAGTCACTCCTACGAGCAGTACTTC
TRBJ1-1 TRBV5-6 . . CASRTANTEAFF TGTGCCAGCAGGACGGCGAACACTGAAGCTTTCTTT
TRBJ1-1 TRBV18 . . CASSPREGSEAFF TGTGCCAGCTCACCAAGGGAGGGTAGTGAAGCTTTCTTT
TRBJ1-2 TRBV5-1 . . CASSLGGSLGYTF TGCGCCAGCAGCTTGGGAGGGTCTCTTGGCTACACCTTC
TRBJ1-1 TRBV19 . TRBD1 CATQDRGLSSSRAFF TGTGCCACCCAAGACAGGGGGCTATCTTCCTCGCGAGCTTTCTTT
TRBJ2-7 TRBV30 . . CAWSRTVSYEQYF TGTGCCTGGAGCCGAACAGTATCCTACGAGCAGTACTTC
TRBJ1-1 TRBV14 few . CASSAGLGTEAFF TGTGCCAGCAGTGCCGGCCTGGGAACTGAAGCTTTCTTT
TRBJ1-6 TRBV10-3 . TRBD1 CAILSDEDRFNSPLHF TGTGCCATCCTCTCCGACGAGGACAGGTTCAATTCACCCCTCCACTTT
TRBJ2-3 TRBV29-1 . . CSVEQPPGDTQYF TGCAGCGTTGAACAGCCTCCCGGGGATACGCAGTATTTT
TRBJ2-2 TRBV4-1 . TRBD2 CASSREAGITGELFF TGCGCCAGCAGCCGGGAAGCGGGGATCACCGGGGAGCTGTTTTTT
TRBJ1-2 TRBV10-2 . TRBD1 CASRDRAHYGYTF TGCGCCAGCAGGGACAGGGCACACTATGGCTACACCTTC
TRBJ1-5 TRBV1 . . CTSSQDHGEPQHF TGCACCAGCAGCCAGGACCACGGAGAGCCCCAGCATTTT
TRBJ1-1 TRBV18 . . CASSPQVPGTEAFF TGTGCCAGCTCACCACAGGTCCCGGGGACTGAAGCTTTCTTT
TRBJ2-2 TRBV23-1 few . CASSQSGGGLDTGELFF TGCGCCAGCAGTCAATCCGGAGGAGGTCTGGACACCGGGGAGCTGTTTTTT
TRBJ2-1 TRBV25-1 once . CASSGSWVSYNEQFF TGTGCCAGCAGCGGCTCATGGGTCTCCTACAATGAGCAGTTCTTC
TRBJ1-4 TRBV5-1 . . CASSPRDGSMEQLFF TGCGCCAGCAGCCCAAGGGACGGCTCTATGGAACAACTGTTTTTT
TRBJ1-6 TRBV5-1 few . CASSWDGFPLHF TGCGCCAGCAGCTGGGACGGTTTTCCCCTCCACTTT
TRBJ2-1 TRBV4-1 . TRBD2 CASSQGLAGNNEQFF TGCGCCAGCAGCCAAGGACTAGCGGGGAACAATGAGCAGTTCTTC
TRBJ1-2 TRBV14 . TRBD1 CASSQEYGTGIYGYTF TGTGCCAGCAGCCAAGAGTATGGGACAGGGATCTATGGCTACACCTTC
TRBJ1-1 TRBV7-3 . . CASSLYQNTEAFF TGTGCCAGCAGCTTATACCAGAACACTGAAGCTTTCTTT
TRBJ2-7 TRBV30 . TRBD1 CAWSASGQPSYEQYF TGTGCCTGGAGTGCTTCGGGACAGCCATCCTACGAGCAGTACTTC
TRBJ1-1 TRBV4-1 . TRBD1 CASSQEKGTGRETEAFF TGCGCCAGCAGCCAAGAGAAGGGGACAGGGCGAGAGACTGAAGCTTTCTTT
TRBJ2-2 TRBV9 . . CASSRYGVTGELFF TGTGCCAGCAGTCGTTACGGGGTCACCGGGGAGCTGTTTTTT
TRBJ2-6 TRBV7-9 . . CASSTDSSGANVLTF TGTGCCAGCAGCACCGACAGCTCTGGGGCCAACGTCCTGACTTTC
TRBJ1-5 TRBV29-1 . . CSVKVGVGQPQHF TGCAGCGTTAAGGTTGGGGTGGGCCAGCCCCAGCATTTT
TRBJ1-2 TRBV21-1 . . CASSQSGGNYGYTF TGTGCCAGCAGCCAAAGCGGAGGCAACTATGGCTACACCTTC
TRBJ1-3 TRBV5-4 few . CASSPLLGGNTIYF TGTGCCAGCAGCCCACTTTTAGGAGGAAACACCATATATTTT